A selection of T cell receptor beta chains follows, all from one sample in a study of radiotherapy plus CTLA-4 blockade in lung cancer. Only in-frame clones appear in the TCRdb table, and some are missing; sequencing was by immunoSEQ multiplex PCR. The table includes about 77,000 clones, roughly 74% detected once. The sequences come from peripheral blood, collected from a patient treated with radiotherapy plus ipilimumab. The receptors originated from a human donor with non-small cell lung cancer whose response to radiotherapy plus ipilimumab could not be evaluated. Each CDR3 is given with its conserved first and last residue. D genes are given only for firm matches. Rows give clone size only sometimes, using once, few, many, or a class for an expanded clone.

CASSVGANYGYTF	TGTGCCAGCAGCGTGGGCGCTAACTATGGCTACACCTTC	-	-	TRBV9	TRBJ1-2
CASSAGLVADTQYF	TGTGCCAGCAGCGCGGGACTAGTTGCAGATACGCAGTATTTT	TRBD2	-	TRBV7-2	TRBJ2-3
CASSLWFLTGGSSTDTQYF	TGTGCCAGCAGTTTATGGTTCCTTACAGGGGGCAGTAGCACAGATACGCAGTATTTT	TRBD1	-	TRBV28	TRBJ2-3
CASSLRPGQTTGELFF	TGCGCCAGCAGCTTGAGGCCGGGACAGACAACCGGGGAGCTGTTTTTT	TRBD1	-	TRBV5-1	TRBJ2-2
CASSSVYRVQHGYTF	TGTGCCAGCAGTTCCGTATACAGGGTTCAGCATGGCTACACCTTC	-	-	TRBV28	TRBJ1-2
CASSPPRAGGTDTQYF	TGTGCCAGCAGCCCCCCCCGGGCGGGGGGGACAGATACGCAGTATTTT	TRBD2	once	TRBV7-9	TRBJ2-3
CASSSGWASDGYTF	TGTGCCAGCAGTAGTGGGTGGGCGAGTGATGGCTACACCTTC	-	-	TRBV6-5	TRBJ1-2
CSVEEGQSLPYEQYF	TGCAGCGTTGAAGAGGGACAGAGTCTTCCCTACGAGCAGTACTTC	TRBD1	once	TRBV29-1	TRBJ2-7
CASSSVFRSPNGELFF	TGTGCCAGCAGCTCGGTGTTCAGGTCCCCGAACGGGGAGCTGTTTTTT	-	-	TRBV5-6	TRBJ2-2
CASSPGMDYGYTF	TGTGCCAGCAGCCCCGGGATGGACTATGGCTACACCTTC	-	-	TRBV6-5	TRBJ1-2
CASMGGLGEKLFF	TGTGCCAGCATGGGAGGACTGGGTGAAAAACTGTTTTTT	-	-	TRBV2	TRBJ1-4
CASSATTSTGHDEQYF	TGTGCCAGCTCAGCTACGACTAGTACGGGGCATGACGAGCAGTACTTC	-	-	TRBV18	TRBJ2-7
CAWGGTGEDQPQHF	TGTGCCTGGGGCGGGACAGGGGAAGATCAGCCCCAGCATTTT	TRBD1	-	TRBV30	TRBJ1-5
CAHQGSNYGYTF	TGTGCCCATCAGGGATCTAACTATGGCTACACCTTC	-	few	TRBV28	TRBJ1-2
CAWSVEGYGYTF	TGTGCCTGGAGTGTAGAGGGCTATGGCTACACCTTC	-	-	TRBV30	TRBJ1-2
CASSGRLLYEQYF	TGTGCCAGCAGTGGTCGACTTCTCTACGAGCAGTACTTC	-	few	TRBV6-1	TRBJ2-7
CASSESRGATNEKLFF	TGTGCCAGCAGTGAATCGCGGGGGGCAACTAATGAAAAACTGTTTTTT	-	-	TRBV25-1	TRBJ1-4
CASSQWARGLETQYF	TGCGCCAGCAGCCAATGGGCTCGGGGGTTGGAGACCCAGTACTTC	-	-	TRBV4-3	TRBJ2-5
CASTQSGAGGAFF	TGTGCCAGCACCCAATCAGGTGCAGGGGGGGCTTTCTTT	TRBD1	-	TRBV6-1	TRBJ1-1
CASSVPGGGVSSTDTQYF	TGTGCCAGCAGTGTTCCCGGCGGGGGAGTCTCTAGCACAGATACGCAGTATTTT	TRBD2	-	TRBV2	TRBJ2-3
CASSARVSNQPQHF	TGTGCCAGCTCAGCCAGGGTTTCCAATCAGCCCCAGCATTTT	-	-	TRBV18	TRBJ1-5
CASSLLGGWDTQYF	TGTGCCAGCAGCTTGTTGGGGGGTTGGGATACGCAGTATTTT	-	-	TRBV5-8	TRBJ2-3
CASSSRQGIHYGYTF	TGTGCCAGCAGCTCCAGACAGGGAATACACTATGGCTACACCTTC	TRBD1	-	TRBV7-9	TRBJ1-2
CTSSPNQRGGTDTQYF	TGCACCAGCAGCCCCAACCAGCGGGGGGGCACAGATACGCAGTATTTT	-	few	TRBV1	TRBJ2-3
CASSVVPGNTEAFF	TGTGCCAGCAGCGTAGTTCCAGGGAACACTGAAGCTTTCTTT	-	-	TRBV9	TRBJ1-1
CASSLLAIRQPQHF	TGTGCCAGCAGTTTATTGGCCATCCGTCAGCCCCAGCATTTT	-	few	TRBV28	TRBJ1-5
CASSPGTGYGYTF	TGTGCCAGCAGCCCAGGGACAGGATATGGCTACACCTTC	TRBD1	-	TRBV7-3	TRBJ1-2
CASSADGDSLEQYF	TGTGCCAGCAGTGCTGATGGGGACAGTCTCGAGCAGTACTTC	TRBD1	few	TRBV6-4	TRBJ2-7
CASSPPEIYEQYF	TGCGCCAGCAGCCCTCCCGAGATCTACGAGCAGTACTTC	-	-	TRBV5-1	TRBJ2-7
CASSLYRGTGETQYF	TGTGCCAGCAGCTTATACCGGGGGACTGGGGAGACCCAGTACTTC	-	-	TRBV7-2	TRBJ2-5
CASSETPRLAGTYEQYF	TGTGCCAGCAGTGAAACCCCTCGACTAGCGGGAACCTACGAGCAGTACTTC	TRBD2	-	TRBV25-1	TRBJ2-7